This is a list of T cell receptor beta chains from one sample in a study of chemoradiotherapy in HPV16-positive cancers. Assay used: immunoSEQ multiplex PCR; TCRdb lists only in-frame clones, some missing. The data contain about 17,000 clones, 90% of them singletons. Material: blood, obtained from a patient who underwent chemoradiotherapy. These receptors originate from a human donor with HPV-associated anogenital cancer. Each CDR3 is given with its conserved first and last residue. Fields, in order: D gene, V gene, J gene, clone size, CDR3 protein, CDR3 DNA. D genes are given only for firm matches. Expanded clones are given a class, and other clones once, few, many or no size at all.

>TRBD2|TRBV6-4|TRBJ2-3|.
CASAPGLAGNAPDTQYF
TGTGCCAGCGCCCCGGGACTAGCGGGGAACGCACCAGATACGCAGTATTTT
>.|TRBV9|TRBJ2-3|.
CASSVGSGTSTRLTDTQYF
TGTGCCAGCAGCGTAGGTTCCGGGACAAGTACTCGGCTCACAGATACGCAGTATTTT
>.|TRBV5-1|TRBJ2-1|.
CASSLGDYNEQFF
TGCGCCAGCAGCTTGGGGGACTACAATGAGCAGTTCTTC
>TRBD1|TRBV27|TRBJ1-6|.
CASSRWGDRGFGSPLHF
TGTGCCAGCAGCCGGTGGGGGGACAGGGGGTTTGGATCACCCCTCCACTTT
>.|TRBV5-1|TRBJ1-4|.
CASSSDEKLFF
TGCGCCAGCAGCAGTGATGAAAAACTGTTTTTT
>TRBD2|TRBV5-8|TRBJ2-7|.
CASSTVWGGTSNIEQYF
TGTGCCAGCAGCACTGTGTGGGGAGGGACTAGCAACATCGAGCAGTACTTC
>.|TRBV7-2|TRBJ1-1|.
CASSLGYKNTEAFF
TGTGCCAGCAGCTTAGGCTACAAGAACACTGAAGCTTTCTTT
>.|TRBV21-1|TRBJ1-6|.
CASSSTTGLAPLHF
TGTGCCAGCAGCTCAACGACAGGGTTGGCACCCCTCCACTTT
>.|TRBV14|TRBJ1-2|few
CASSQDIGGYTF
TGTGCCAGCAGCCAAGATATCGGTGGCTACACCTTC
>TRBD1|TRBV2|TRBJ1-2|.
CASSLTGVSGYTF
TGTGCCAGCAGTTTGACAGGGGTATCGGGCTACACCTTC
>.|TRBV4-1|TRBJ2-7|.
CASSRGAAGVSYEQYF
TGCGCCAGCAGCCGTGGGGCGGCAGGGGTCTCCTACGAGCAGTACTTC
>.|TRBV25-1|TRBJ2-3|.
CASGGDTQYF
TGTGCCAGCGGGGGGGATACGCAGTATTTT
>TRBD2|TRBV6-1|TRBJ2-1|.
CASSEEGLAGHNEQFF
TGTGCCAGCAGTGAAGAGGGACTAGCGGGGCACAATGAGCAGTTCTTC
>.|TRBV4-3|TRBJ2-1|.
CASRRSDRGGNEQFF
TGCGCCAGCAGGCGGAGTGACAGGGGAGGGAATGAGCAGTTCTTC
>TRBD1|TRBV6-1|TRBJ1-2|.
CASTRTGGYGYTF
TGTGCCAGCACCCGGACAGGGGGCTATGGCTACACCTTC
>TRBD2|TRBV27|TRBJ2-1|.
CASSLSGEPYNEQFF
TGTGCCAGCAGTCTCAGCGGGGAGCCCTACAATGAGCAGTTCTTC
>TRBD1|TRBV19|TRBJ1-5|.
CASSLGTGGYQPQHF
TGTGCCAGTAGCCTCGGGACAGGGGGCTACCAGCCCCAGCATTTT
>TRBD1|TRBV5-1|TRBJ1-1|.
CASSLDAGGNTEAFF
TGCGCCAGCAGCTTGGACGCAGGGGGGAACACTGAAGCTTTCTTT
>.|TRBV10-3|TRBJ2-1|.
CAISEDSGYNEQFF
TGTGCCATCAGTGAGGATAGCGGTTACAATGAGCAGTTCTTC
>.|TRBV5-8|TRBJ1-1|.
CASTLFSTSNTEAFF
TGTGCCAGCACCTTATTCTCTACGAGTAACACTGAAGCTTTCTTT
>TRBD1|TRBV6-5|TRBJ1-5|.
CASRDRENQPQHF
TGTGCCAGCCGGGACAGGGAGAATCAGCCCCAGCATTTT
>TRBD1|TRBV5-1|TRBJ2-1|.
CASSPGQGVGNEQFF
TGCGCCAGCAGTCCGGGACAGGGGGTCGGGAATGAGCAGTTCTTC
>TRBD1|TRBV27|TRBJ1-1|.
CASSKGQAFSTEAFF
TGTGCCAGCAGTAAGGGACAGGCCTTTTCGACTGAAGCTTTCTTT
>.|TRBV7-9|TRBJ2-7|.
CASSNYEQYF
TGTGCCAGCAGCAACTACGAGCAGTACTTC
>TRBD1|TRBV2|TRBJ1-2|.
CASSERQGGYGYTF
TGTGCCAGCAGTGAAAGACAGGGAGGCTATGGCTACACCTTC
>.|TRBV10-3|TRBJ1-1|once
CAINPTDQNTEAFF
TGTGCCATCAACCCGACAGACCAGAACACTGAAGCTTTCTTT
>.|TRBV5-1|TRBJ2-1|.
CASSVQGGSYNEQFF
TGCGCCAGCAGCGTCCAGGGGGGCTCCTACAATGAGCAGTTCTTC
>.|TRBV14|TRBJ2-3|.
CASSHTPDTQYF
TGTGCCAGCAGCCATACCCCAGATACGCAGTATTTT
>.|TRBV27|TRBJ1-1|.
CASQDPHTEAFF
TGTGCCAGCCAGGACCCGCACACTGAAGCTTTCTTT
>.|TRBV19|TRBJ1-2|.
CASSRAIFGYTF
TGTGCCAGTAGTAGGGCCATTTTTGGCTACACCTTC
>.|TRBV1|TRBJ2-7|.
CTSSQDGAGAPYEQYF
TGCACCAGCAGCCAAGATGGGGCAGGGGCACCCTACGAGCAGTACTTC